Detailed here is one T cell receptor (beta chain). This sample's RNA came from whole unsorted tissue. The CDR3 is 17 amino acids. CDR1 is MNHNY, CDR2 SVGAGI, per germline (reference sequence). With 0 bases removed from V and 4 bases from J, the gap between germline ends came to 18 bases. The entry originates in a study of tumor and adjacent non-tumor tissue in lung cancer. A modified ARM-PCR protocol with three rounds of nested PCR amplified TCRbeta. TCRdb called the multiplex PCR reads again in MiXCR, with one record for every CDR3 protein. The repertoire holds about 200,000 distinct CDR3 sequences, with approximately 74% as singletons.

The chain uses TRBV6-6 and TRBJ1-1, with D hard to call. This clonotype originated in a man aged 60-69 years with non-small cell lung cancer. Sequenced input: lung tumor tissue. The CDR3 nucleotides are TGTGCCAGCAGTTACTCGGGTATGGATATGGTGAGCACTGAAGCTTTCTTT. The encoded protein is CASSYSGMDMVSTEAFF.